The 10 T cell receptor beta chains below come from one sample, sequenced in a study of Ad26.COV2.S vaccination and SARS-CoV-2 variants. Using immunoSEQ multiplex PCR, the repertoire was profiled, and TCRdb retains in-frame clones only, with some absent. The profile covers approximately 420,000 clones, with roughly 88% appearing a single time and around 3.6% taken by the ten largest. As to treatment: some 20 received Ad26.COV2.S at low or high dose, single or two shots; several received placebo; per-sample allocation not given. The investigators took samples on day 63 after the first vaccine or placebo injection. The sequenced sample was peripheral blood, obtained in a trial of Ad26.COV2.S vaccine versus placebo. These receptors all come from a person aged 18-65 years who received the Ad26.COV2.S COVID-19 vaccine or a placebo.

V usage is TRBV5-4 and J usage is TRBJ2-6; D not certain. The CDR3 extends over 12 amino acids. V was pared by 4 bases and J by 8 bases, with 7 bases between. Germline V lookup: CDR1 SGHNT, CDR2 YYREEE (reference sequence). CDR3 residues: CASSPGPNVLTF. In DNA, the CDR3 is TGTGCCAGCAGCCCCGGTCCCAACGTCCTGACTTTC.

This clone showed up just once. V is TRBV18 and J is TRBJ2-7; D is possibly TRBD2 (5 bases). Germline loops: CDR1 KGHSH, CDR2 LQKENI. This CDR3 has 13 amino acids. V was cut by 3 bases and J by 5 bases, with 11 bases left in between. The CDR3 coding sequence is TGTGCCAGCTCACCCCAGAGGGTCCACGAGCAGTACTTC. Translated: CASSPQRVHEQYF.

The chain recombines TRBV30 with TRBJ2-7; 7 bases fit TRBD2. Per the germline V gene, CDR1 is GTSNPN and CDR2 is SVGIG (reference sequence). V trimming: 1 base; J trimming: 3 bases; junction bases outside the gene matches: 6. CDR3 length: 14 amino acids. DNA for the CDR3: TGTGCCTGGAGTGGTGGGGGGGTTTACTACGAGCAGTACTTC. Translated: CAWSGGGVYYEQYF.

DNA of the CDR3: TGTGCCAGCAGCTCCCTGATGGGTGCCACAGATACGCAGTATTTT. Translation gives CASSSLMGATDTQYF. The genes are TRBV7-9 and TRBJ2-3; no clear D. Trimming took off 4 bases at V and 2 bases at J, with 13 bases between the two ends. The germline V gene encodes CDR1 SEHNR and CDR2 FQNEAQ (reference sequence). This CDR3 region has 15 residues.

CDR3 nucleotide sequence: TGTGCCAGCAGTTCCAAGGGACAGGGGGCTAGGGGAGAGACCCAGTACTTC. It specifies CASSSKGQGARGETQYF. The V gene is TRBV28, the J gene TRBJ2-5; 12 bases align to TRBD1. CDR1 is MDHEN and CDR2 is SYDVKM in the germline V gene. The CDR3 covers 17 residues. Trimming took 4 bases from V and 4 from J; bases not matched to a gene: 10.

The rearrangement links TRBV5-4 to TRBJ1-2; D gene uncertain. The CDR3 loop spans 12 amino acids. V shed 2 bases and J shed 3 bases, with 5 bases lying between them. Per germline, CDR1 SGHNT and CDR2 YYREEE (reference sequence). The CDR3 region is CASSLRYYGYTF. For the CDR3, the DNA is TGTGCCAGCAGCTTACGATACTATGGCTACACCTTC.

The chain links TRBV27 to TRBJ1-1; D uncertain. Germline CDR1 and CDR2: MNHEY and SMNVEV (reference sequence). The V end was cut by 3 bases, the J end by 1 base, with 9 bases between. The CDR3 is made up of 14 amino acids. Written as DNA, the CDR3 is TGTGCCAGCAGTTTCAGGCAGGAGAACACTGAAGCTTTCTTT. It specifies CASSFRQENTEAFF.

The chain recombines TRBV28 with TRBJ2-7; the D gene is possibly TRBD1 (7 bases). The CDR3 consists of 13 residues. V was shortened by 4 bases and J by 3 bases, with 10 bases between the two germline ends. CDR1 MDHEN and CDR2 SYDVKM come from the germline V gene. CDR3: CASSYQGGYEQYF. CDR3 in DNA: TGTGCCAGCAGTTATCAGGGGGGCTACGAGCAGTACTTC.

This rearrangement joins TRBV15 to TRBJ1-1, with TRBD1 matching over 8 bases. Trimming cost V 3 bases and J 5 bases; bases outside gene matches: 5. CDR1 is LNHNV and CDR2 is YYDKDF in the germline V gene (reference sequence). The CDR3 consists of 14 residues. The CDR3 loop reads CATSSDRGGTEAFF. The CDR3 nucleotides are TGTGCCACCAGCAGTGACAGGGGAGGAACTGAAGCTTTCTTT. Full variable domain (remainder filled in from reference TRBV15 and TRBJ1-1): DAMVIQNPRYQVTQFGKPVTLSCSQTLNHNVMYWYQQKSSQAPKLLFHYYDKDFNNEADTPDNFQSRRPNTSFCFLDIRSPGLGDTAMYLCATSSDRGGTEAFFGQGTRLTVV.

The V and J genes are TRBV10-3 and TRBJ2-3; 7 bases map to TRBD2. With V trimmed by 6 bases and J by 2 bases, 8 bases remained unmatched. The CDR3 covers 15 residues. The V gene's germline CDR1 is ENHRY and CDR2 SYGVKD. For the CDR3, the DNA is TGTGCCATCAGGGTCCGGGACTACCTCACAGATACGCAGTATTTT. Translating it yields CAIRVRDYLTDTQYF.